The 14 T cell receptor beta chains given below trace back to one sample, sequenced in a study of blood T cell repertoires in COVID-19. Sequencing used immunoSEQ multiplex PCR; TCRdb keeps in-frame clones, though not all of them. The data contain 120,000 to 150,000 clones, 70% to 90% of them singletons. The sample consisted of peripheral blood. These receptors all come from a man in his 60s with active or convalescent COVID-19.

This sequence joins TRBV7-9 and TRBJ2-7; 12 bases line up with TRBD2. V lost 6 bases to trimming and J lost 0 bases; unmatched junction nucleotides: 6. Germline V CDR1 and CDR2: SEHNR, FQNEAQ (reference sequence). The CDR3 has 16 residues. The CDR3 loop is CASSWTSGKSSYEQYF. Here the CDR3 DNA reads TGTGCCAGCAGTTGGACTAGCGGGAAGAGCTCCTACGAGCAGTACTTC.

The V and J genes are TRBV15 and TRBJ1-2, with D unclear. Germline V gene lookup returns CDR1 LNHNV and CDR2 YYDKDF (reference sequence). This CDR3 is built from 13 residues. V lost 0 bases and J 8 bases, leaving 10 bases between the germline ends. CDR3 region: CATSRDQAVGYTF. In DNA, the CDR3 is TGTGCCACCAGCAGAGATCAGGCAGTCGGCTACACCTTC. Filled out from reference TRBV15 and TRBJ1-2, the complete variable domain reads DAMVIQNPRYQVTQFGKPVTLSCSQTLNHNVMYWYQQKSSQAPKLLFHYYDKDFNNEADTPDNFQSRRPNTSFCFLDIRSPGLGDTAMYLCATSRDQAVGYTFGSGTRLTVV.

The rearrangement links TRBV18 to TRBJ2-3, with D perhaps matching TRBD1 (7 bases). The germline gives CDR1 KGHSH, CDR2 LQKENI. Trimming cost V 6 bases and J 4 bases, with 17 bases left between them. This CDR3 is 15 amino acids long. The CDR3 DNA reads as TGTGCCAGCTCGCTTTCAGGGGGGCCCTCAGATACGCAGTATTTT. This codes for CASSLSGGPSDTQYF.

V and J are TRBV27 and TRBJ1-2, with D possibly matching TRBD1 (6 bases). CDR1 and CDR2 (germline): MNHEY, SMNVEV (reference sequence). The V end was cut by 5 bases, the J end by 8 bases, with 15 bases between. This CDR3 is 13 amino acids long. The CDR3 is CASSANRVVGYTF. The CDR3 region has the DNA TGTGCCAGCAGTGCGAACAGGGTAGTCGGCTACACCTTC.

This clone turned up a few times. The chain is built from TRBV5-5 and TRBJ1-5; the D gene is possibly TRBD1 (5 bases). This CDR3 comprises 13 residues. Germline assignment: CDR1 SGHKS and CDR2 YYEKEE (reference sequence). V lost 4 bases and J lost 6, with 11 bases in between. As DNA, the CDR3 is TGTGCCAGCAGCACAGGCCCGGGTCAGCCCCAGCATTTT. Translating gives CASSTGPGQPQHF.

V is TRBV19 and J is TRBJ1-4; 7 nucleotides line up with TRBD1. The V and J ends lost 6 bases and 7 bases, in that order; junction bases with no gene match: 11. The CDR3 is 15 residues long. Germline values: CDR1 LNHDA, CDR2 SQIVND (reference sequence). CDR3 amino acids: CASRRTGTEREKLFF. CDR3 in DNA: TGTGCCAGTAGAAGGACCGGGACAGAGCGTGAAAAACTGTTTTTT. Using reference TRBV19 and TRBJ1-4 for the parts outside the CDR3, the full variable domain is DGGITQSPKYLFRKEGQNVTLSCEQNLNHDAMYWYRQDPGQGLRLIYYSQIVNDFQKGDIAEGYSVSREKKESFPLTVTSAQKNPTAFYLCASRRTGTEREKLFFGSGTQLSVL.

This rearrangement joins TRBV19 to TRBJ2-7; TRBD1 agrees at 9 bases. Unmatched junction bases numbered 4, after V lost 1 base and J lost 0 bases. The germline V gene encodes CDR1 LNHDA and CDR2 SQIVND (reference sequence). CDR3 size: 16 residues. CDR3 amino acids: CASSIGGQGHSYEQYF. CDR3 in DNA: TGTGCCAGTAGTATAGGGGGACAGGGTCACTCCTACGAGCAGTACTTC.

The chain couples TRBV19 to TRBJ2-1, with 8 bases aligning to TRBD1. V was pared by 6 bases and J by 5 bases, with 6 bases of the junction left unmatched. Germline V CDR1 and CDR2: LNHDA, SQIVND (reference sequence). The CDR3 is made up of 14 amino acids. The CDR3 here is CASSAGGRNNEQFF. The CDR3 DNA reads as TGTGCCAGTAGCGCAGGGGGCAGGAACAATGAGCAGTTCTTC.

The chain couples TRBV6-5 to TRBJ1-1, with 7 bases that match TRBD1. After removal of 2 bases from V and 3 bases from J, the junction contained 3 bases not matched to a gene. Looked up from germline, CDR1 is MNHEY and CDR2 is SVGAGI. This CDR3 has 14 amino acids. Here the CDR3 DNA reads TGTGCCAGCAGTTACAGGGGGCTGTACACTGAAGCTTTCTTT. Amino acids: CASSYRGLYTEAFF.

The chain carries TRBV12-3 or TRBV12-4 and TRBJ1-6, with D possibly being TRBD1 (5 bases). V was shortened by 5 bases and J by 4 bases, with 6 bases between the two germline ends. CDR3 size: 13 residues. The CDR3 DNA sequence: TGTGCCAGCAGTAGGGGATATAATTCACCCCTCCACTTT. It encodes CASSRGYNSPLHF.

This CDR3 reads CASSVDRNTEAFF. CDR3 nucleotide sequence: TGTGCCAGCAGCGTAGACAGGAACACTGAAGCTTTCTTT. This chain joins TRBV14 and TRBJ1-1, with a tentative D call TRBD1 (5 bases). Germline V gene lookup returns CDR1 SGHDN and CDR2 FVKESK. V was clipped by 5 bases and J by 1 base, with 8 bases between them. The CDR3 has 13 amino acids.

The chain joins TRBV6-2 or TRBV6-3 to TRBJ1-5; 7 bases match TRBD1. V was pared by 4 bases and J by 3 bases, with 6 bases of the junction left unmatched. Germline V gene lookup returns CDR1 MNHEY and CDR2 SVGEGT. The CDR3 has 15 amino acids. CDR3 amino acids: CASSSRDRVNQPQHF. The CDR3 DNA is TGTGCCAGCAGTTCCAGGGACAGAGTCAATCAGCCCCAGCATTTT.

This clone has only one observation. CDR3 nucleotides: TGTGCCAGCAGTTACCCTCTCAATGAGCAGTTCTTC. This codes for CASSYPLNEQFF. The chain uses TRBV6-2 or TRBV6-3 and TRBJ2-1; D is ambiguous. Germline V gene sequence: CDR1 MNHEY, CDR2 SVGEGT. The CDR3 loop spans 12 amino acids. Trimming shortened V by 2 bases and J by 6 bases, and 5 bases separated the two germline ends.

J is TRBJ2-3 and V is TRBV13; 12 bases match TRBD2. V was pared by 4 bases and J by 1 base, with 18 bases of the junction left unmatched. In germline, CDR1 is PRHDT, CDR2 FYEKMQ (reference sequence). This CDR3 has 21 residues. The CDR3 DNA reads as TGTGCCAGCAGCTCTGGGGTTGCTGGACTAGCGGGACCCGGGGGCACAGATACGCAGTATTTT. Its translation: CASSSGVAGLAGPGGTDTQYF.